This record concerns one T cell receptor (beta chain) sequence. Its antigen is as yet unknown. The data belong to a study of OX40 agonist ivuxolimab in advanced cancers. At the level of the study: Each patient was given ivuxolimab into a vein every 2 weeks, at 0.01 to 10 mg/kg. Three individuals attained partial responses, comprising one hepatocellular carcinoma case and two cutaneous melanoma cases.

Trimming left V 5 bases short and J 6 bases short, with 14 bases between. This CDR3 region has 14 residues. The study's findings and limits: The antigen specificity of the peripheral T cells (those that were expanded) was not determined. At doses 0.1 to 3.0 mg/kg, CD4+ and CD8+ clones expanded.

Assay used: immunoSEQ multiplex PCR; TCRdb lists only in-frame clones, some missing. The repertoire has around 25,000 clones, around 80% of them found once; the top ten carry 1.4%. This specimen was CD4+ or CD8+ T cells sorted from blood, taken in a trial of the OX40 agonist ivuxolimab. J is TRBJ1-5 and V is TRBV7-1; TRBD1 might be the D (5 bases). TRBV7-1 is known as an ORF, though its function is uncertain. The source is an adult with an advanced solid tumor such as melanoma, head and neck, liver or kidney cancer. The CDR3 sequence: CASSRLQGTQPQHF. In DNA form, the CDR3 reads TGTGCCAGCAGCCGCTTGCAAGGGACTCAGCCCCAGCATTTT.